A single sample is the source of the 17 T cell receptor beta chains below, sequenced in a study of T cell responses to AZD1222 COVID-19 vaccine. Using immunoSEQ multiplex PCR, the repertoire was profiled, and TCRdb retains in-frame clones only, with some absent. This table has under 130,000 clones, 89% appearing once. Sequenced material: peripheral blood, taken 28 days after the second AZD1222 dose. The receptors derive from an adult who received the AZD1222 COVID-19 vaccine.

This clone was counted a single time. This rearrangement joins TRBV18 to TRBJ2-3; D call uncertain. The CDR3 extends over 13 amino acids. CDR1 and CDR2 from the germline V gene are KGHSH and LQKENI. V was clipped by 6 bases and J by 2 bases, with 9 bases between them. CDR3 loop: CASSPGITDTQYF. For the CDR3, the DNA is TGTGCCAGCTCCCCGGGTATCACAGATACGCAGTATTTT. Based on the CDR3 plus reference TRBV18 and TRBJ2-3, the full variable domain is NAGVMQNPRHLVRRRGQEARLRCSPMKGHSHVYWYRQLPEEGLKFMVYLQKENIIDESGMPKERFSAEFPKEGPSILRIQQVVRGDSAAYFCASSPGITDTQYFGPGTRLTVL.

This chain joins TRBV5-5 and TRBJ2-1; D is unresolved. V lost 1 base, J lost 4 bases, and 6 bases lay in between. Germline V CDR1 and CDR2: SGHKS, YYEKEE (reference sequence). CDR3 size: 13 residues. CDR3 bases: TGTGCCAGCAGCTTGAACTTTTACAATGAGCAGTTCTTC. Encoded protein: CASSLNFYNEQFF. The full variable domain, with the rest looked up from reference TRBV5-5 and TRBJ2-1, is DAGVTQSPTHLIKTRGQQVTLRCSPISGHKSVSWYQQVLGQGPQFIFQYYEKEERGRGNFPDRFSARQFPNYSSELNVNALLLGDSALYLCASSLNFYNEQFFGPGTRLTVL.

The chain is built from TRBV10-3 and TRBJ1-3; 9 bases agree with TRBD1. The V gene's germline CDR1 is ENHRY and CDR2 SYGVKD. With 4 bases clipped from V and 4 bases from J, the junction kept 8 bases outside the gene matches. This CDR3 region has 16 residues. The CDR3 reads CAISGPGTGRGNTIYF. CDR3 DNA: TGTGCCATCAGTGGCCCCGGGACAGGGCGGGGAAACACCATATATTTT.

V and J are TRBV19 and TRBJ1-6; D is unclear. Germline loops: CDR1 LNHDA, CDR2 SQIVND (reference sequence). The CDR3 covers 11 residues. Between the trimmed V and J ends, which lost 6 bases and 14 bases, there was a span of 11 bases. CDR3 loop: CASRGIGTLHF. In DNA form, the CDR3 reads TGTGCCAGTAGAGGTATCGGCACCCTCCACTTT. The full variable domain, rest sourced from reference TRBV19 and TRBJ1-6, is DGGITQSPKYLFRKEGQNVTLSCEQNLNHDAMYWYRQDPGQGLRLIYYSQIVNDFQKGDIAEGYSVSREKKESFPLTVTSAQKNPTAFYLCASRGIGTLHFGNGTRLTVT.

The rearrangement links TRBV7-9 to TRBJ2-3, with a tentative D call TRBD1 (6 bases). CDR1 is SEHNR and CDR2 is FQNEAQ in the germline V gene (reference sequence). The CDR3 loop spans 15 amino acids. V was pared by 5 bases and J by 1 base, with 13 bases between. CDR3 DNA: TGTGCCAGCAGCCCAGGGGCAGGTCGCACAGATACGCAGTATTTT. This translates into CASSPGAGRTDTQYF.

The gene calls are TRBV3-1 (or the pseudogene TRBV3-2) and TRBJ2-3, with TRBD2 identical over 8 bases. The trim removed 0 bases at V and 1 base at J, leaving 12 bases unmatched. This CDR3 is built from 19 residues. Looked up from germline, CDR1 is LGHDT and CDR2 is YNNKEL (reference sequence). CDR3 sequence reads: CASSQDPGIAGFGTDTQYF. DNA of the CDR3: TGTGCCAGCAGCCAAGATCCGGGCATAGCGGGATTTGGCACAGATACGCAGTATTTT.

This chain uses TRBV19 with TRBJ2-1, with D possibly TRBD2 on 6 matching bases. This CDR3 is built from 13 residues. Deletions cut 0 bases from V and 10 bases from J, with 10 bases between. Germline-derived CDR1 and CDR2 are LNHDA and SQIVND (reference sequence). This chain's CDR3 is CASSIEGAGEQFF. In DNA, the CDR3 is TGTGCCAGTAGTATAGAAGGGGCGGGAGAGCAGTTCTTC.

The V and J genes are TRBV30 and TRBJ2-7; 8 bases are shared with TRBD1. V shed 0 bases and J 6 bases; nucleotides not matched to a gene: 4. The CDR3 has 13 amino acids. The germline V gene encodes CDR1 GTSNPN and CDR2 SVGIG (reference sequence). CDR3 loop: CAWSVQGAAEQYF. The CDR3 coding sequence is TGTGCCTGGAGTGTGCAGGGGGCGGCCGAGCAGTACTTC.

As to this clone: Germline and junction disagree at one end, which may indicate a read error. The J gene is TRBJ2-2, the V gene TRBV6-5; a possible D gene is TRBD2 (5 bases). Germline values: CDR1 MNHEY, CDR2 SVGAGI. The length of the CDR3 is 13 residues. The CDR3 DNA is TGTACCAGCAAGGACTCGAACACCGGGGAGCTGTTTTTT. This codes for CTSKDSNTGELFF.

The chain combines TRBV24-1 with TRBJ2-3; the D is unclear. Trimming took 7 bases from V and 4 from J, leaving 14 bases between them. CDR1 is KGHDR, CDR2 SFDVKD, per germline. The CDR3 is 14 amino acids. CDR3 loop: CATSPGDRADTQYF. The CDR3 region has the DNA TGTGCCACCAGCCCCGGCGATCGTGCAGATACGCAGTATTTT.

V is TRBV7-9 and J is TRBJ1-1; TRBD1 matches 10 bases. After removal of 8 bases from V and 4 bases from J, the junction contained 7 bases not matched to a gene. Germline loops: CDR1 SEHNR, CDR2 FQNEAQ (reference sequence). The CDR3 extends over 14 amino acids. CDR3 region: CASSGTGVGTEAFF. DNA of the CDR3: TGTGCCAGCTCGGGGACAGGGGTGGGCACTGAAGCTTTCTTT.

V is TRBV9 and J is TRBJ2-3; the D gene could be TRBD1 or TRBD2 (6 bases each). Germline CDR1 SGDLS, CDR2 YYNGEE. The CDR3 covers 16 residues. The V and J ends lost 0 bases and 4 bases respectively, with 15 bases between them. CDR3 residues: CASSVGSGPGADTQYF. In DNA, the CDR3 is TGTGCCAGCAGCGTAGGGAGCGGGCCAGGGGCAGATACGCAGTATTTT.

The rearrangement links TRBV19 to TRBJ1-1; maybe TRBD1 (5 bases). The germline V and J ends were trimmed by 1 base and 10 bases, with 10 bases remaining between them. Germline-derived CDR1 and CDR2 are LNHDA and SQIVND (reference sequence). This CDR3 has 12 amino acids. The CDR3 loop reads CASSIGRGRAFF. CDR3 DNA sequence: TGTGCCAGTAGTATAGGGAGGGGAAGAGCTTTCTTT.

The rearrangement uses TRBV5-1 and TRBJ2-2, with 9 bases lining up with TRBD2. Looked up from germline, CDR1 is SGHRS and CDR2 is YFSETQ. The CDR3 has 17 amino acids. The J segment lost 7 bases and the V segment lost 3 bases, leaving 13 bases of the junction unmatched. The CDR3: CASSYRPVAGVVGELFF. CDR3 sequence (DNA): TGCGCCAGCAGCTACCGACCCGTAGCGGGAGTGGTCGGGGAGCTGTTTTTT.

The CDR3 here is CSVVGGVAGGKGYNEQFF. The CDR3 DNA reads TGCAGCGTTGTAGGGGGAGTAGCGGGAGGGAAAGGCTACAATGAGCAGTTCTTC. The chain employs TRBV29-1 and TRBJ2-1; 11 nucleotides line up with TRBD2. This CDR3 contains 18 residues. The V gene's germline CDR1 is SQVTM and CDR2 ANQGSEA. V shed 4 bases, J shed 3 bases, and the junction held 14 bases outside the gene matches.

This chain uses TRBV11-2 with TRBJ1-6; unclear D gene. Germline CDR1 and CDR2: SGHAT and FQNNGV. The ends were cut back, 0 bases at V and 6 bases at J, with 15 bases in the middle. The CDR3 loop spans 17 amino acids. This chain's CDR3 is CASSLDRTQKGNSPLHF. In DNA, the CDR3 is TGTGCCAGCAGCTTAGATCGAACCCAGAAGGGTAATTCACCCCTCCACTTT. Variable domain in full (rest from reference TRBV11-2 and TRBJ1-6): EAGVAQSPRYKIIEKRQSVAFWCNPISGHATLYWYQQILGQGPKLLIQFQNNGVVDDSQLPKDRFSAERLKGVDSTLKIQPAKLEDSAVYLCASSLDRTQKGNSPLHFGNGTRLTVT.

CDR3 sequence reads: CASSIHPPYEQYF. The CDR3, as DNA: TGTGCCAGCAGTATCCACCCTCCCTACGAGCAGTACTTC. The J gene is TRBJ2-7, the V gene TRBV6-5; no clear D gene. Germline CDR1 MNHEY, CDR2 SVGAGI. V was pared by 5 bases and J by 2 bases, with 10 bases between. This CDR3 comprises 13 residues.